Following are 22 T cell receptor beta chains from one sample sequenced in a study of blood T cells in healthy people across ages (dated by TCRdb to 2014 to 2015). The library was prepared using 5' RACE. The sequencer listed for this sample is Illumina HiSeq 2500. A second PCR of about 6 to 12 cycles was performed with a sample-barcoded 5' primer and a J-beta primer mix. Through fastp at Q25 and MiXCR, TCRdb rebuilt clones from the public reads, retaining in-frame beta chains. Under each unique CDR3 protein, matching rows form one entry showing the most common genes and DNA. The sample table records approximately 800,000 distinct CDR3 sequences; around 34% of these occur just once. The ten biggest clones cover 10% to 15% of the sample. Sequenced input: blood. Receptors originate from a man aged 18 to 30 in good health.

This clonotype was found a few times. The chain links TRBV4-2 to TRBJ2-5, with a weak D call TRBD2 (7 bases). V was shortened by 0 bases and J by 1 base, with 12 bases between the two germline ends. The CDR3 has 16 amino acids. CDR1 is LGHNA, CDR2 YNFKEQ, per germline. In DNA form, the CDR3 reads TGTGCCAGCAGCCAAGATCATCGGGGGGCCCAAGAGACCCAGTACTTC. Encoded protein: CASSQDHRGAQETQYF.

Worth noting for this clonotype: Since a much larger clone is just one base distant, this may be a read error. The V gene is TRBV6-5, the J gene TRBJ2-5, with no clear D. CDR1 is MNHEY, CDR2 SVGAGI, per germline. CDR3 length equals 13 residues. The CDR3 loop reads CASSSTRKEAQYF. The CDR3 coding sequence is TGTGCCAGCAGTTCGACACGAAAAGAGGCCCAGTACTTC.

The CDR3 coding sequence is TGTGCCAGCAGTAGATTGGACAGACTCACAGATACGCAGTATTTT. This codes for CASSRLDRLTDTQYF. The chain links TRBV2 to TRBJ2-3; the D gene is possibly TRBD1 (6 bases). With 5 bases removed from V and 2 bases from J, the gap between germline ends came to 14 bases. The V gene's germline CDR1 is SNHLY and CDR2 FYNNEI. This CDR3 region has 15 residues.

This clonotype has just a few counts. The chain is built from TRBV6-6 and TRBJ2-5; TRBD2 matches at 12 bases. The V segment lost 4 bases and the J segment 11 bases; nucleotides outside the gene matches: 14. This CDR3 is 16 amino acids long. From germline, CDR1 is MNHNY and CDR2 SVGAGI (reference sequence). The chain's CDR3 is CASSSRTSGVYNEQYF. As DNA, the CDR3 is TGTGCCAGCAGTTCTAGGACTAGCGGGGTGTACAATGAGCAGTACTTC.

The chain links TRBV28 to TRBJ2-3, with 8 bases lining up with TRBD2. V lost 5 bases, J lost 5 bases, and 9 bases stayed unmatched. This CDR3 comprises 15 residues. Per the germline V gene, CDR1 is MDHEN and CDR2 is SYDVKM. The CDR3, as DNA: TGTGCCAGCAGTCCCCCCGGGGGGGATGGAGATACGCAGTATTTT. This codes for CASSPPGGDGDTQYF.

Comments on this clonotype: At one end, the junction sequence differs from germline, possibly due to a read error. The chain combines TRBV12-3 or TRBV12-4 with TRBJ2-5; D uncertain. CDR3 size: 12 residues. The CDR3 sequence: CASSPRQETQLF. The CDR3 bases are TGTGCCAGCAGCCCAAGGCAAGAGACCCAGTTGTTC.

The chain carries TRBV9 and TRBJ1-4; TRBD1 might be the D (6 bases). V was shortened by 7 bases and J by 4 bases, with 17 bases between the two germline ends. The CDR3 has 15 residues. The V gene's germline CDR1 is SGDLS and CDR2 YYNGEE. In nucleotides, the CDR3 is TGTGCCAGCGGGGAGGACAGAAGATTTAATGAAAAACTGTTTTTT. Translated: CASGEDRRFNEKLFF.

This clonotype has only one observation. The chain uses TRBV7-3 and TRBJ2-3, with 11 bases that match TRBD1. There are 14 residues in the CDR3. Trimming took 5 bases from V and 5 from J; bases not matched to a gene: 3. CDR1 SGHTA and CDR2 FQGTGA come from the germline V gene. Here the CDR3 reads CASSTGQGGDTQYF. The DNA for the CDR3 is TGTGCCAGCAGCACGGGACAGGGGGGAGATACGCAGTATTTT.

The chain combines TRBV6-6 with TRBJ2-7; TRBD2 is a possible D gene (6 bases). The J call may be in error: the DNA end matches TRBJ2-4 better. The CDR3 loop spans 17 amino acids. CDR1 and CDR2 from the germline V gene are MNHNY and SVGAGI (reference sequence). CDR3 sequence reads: CASSYSISGGRGNIQYF. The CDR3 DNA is TGTGCCAGCAGTTACTCGATTAGCGGAGGAAGGGGAAACATTCAGTACTTC.

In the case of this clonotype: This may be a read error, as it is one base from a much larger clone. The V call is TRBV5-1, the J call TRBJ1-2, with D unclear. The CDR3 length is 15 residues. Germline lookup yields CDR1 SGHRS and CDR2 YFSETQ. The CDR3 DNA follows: TGCGCCAGCAGCAGAGGAGACCCAACGGGGTATGACTACACCTTC. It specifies CASSRGDPTGYDYTF.

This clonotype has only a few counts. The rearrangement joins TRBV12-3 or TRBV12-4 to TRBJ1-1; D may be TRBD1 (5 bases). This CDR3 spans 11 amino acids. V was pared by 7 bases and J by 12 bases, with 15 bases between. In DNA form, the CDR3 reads TGTGCCAGCACCTCGGGAGGGACGTCTTTCTTT. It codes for CASTSGGTSFF.

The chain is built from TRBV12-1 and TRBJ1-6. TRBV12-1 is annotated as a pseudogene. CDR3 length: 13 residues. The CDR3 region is CASSDVAYSPLHF. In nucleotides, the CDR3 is TGTGCCAGCAGCGATGTAGCCTACTCGCCCCTCCACTTT.

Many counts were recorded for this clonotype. In nucleotides, the CDR3 is TGTGCCAGCAGCTTGAGCCCGAGGGAGACCCAGTACTTC. Encoded protein: CASSLSPRETQYF. The V and J genes are TRBV7-3 and TRBJ2-5; D not resolved. The CDR3 has 13 residues. Germline V gene sequence: CDR1 SGHTA, CDR2 FQGTGA. V lost 3 bases and J lost 5, with 10 bases in between. Supplemented by reference TRBV7-3 and TRBJ2-5, the full variable domain reads GAGVSQTPSNKVTEKGKYVELRCDPISGHTALYWYRQSLGQGPEFLIYFQGTGAADDSGLPNDRFFAVRPEGSVSTLKIQRTERGDSAVYLCASSLSPRETQYFGPGTRLLVL.

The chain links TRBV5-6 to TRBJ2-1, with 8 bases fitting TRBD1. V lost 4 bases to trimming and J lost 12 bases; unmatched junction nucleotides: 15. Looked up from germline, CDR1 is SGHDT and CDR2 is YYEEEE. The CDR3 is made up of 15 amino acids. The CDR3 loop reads CASSDQGAAAIVQFF. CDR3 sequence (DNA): TGTGCCAGCAGCGATCAGGGGGCCGCAGCTATAGTGCAGTTCTTC.

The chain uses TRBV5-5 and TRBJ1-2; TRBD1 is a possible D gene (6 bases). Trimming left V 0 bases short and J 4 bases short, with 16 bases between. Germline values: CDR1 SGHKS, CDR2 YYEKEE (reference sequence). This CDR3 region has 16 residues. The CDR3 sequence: CASSLAGADGAYGYTF. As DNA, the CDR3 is TGTGCCAGCAGCTTGGCAGGGGCCGATGGGGCCTATGGCTACACCTTC.

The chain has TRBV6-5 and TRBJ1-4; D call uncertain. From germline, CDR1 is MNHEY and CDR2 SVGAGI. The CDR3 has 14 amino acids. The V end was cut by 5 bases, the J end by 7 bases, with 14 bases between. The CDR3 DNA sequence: TGTGCCAGCAGTCCTCGGCGGCGTGGTGAAAAACTGTTTTTT. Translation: CASSPRRRGEKLFF.

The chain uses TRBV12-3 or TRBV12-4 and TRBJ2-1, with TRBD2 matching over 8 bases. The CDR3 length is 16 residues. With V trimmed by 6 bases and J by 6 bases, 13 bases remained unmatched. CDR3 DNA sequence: TGTGCCAGCAGGGGGTATGCTAGCGCGGGGGGCAATGAGCAGTTCTTC. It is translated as CASRGYASAGGNEQFF.

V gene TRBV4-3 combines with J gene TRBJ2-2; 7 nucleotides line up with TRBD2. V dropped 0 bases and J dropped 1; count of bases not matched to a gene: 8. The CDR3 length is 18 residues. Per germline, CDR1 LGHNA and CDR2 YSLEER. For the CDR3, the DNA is TGCGCCAGCAGCCAAGATACGGCGGCGGGGGTGAACACCGGGGAGCTGTTTTTT. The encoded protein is CASSQDTAAGVNTGELFF.

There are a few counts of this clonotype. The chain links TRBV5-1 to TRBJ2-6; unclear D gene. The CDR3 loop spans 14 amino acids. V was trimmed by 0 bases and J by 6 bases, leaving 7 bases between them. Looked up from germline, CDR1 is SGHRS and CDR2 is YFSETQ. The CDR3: CASSLGGLANVLTF. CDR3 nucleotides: TGCGCCAGCAGCTTGGGAGGTTTGGCCAACGTCCTGACTTTC. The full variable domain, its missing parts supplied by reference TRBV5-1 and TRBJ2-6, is KAGVTQTPRYLIKTRGQQVTLSCSPISGHRSVSWYQQTPGQGLQFLFEYFSETQRNKGNFPGRFSGRQFSNSRSEMNVSTLELGDSALYLCASSLGGLANVLTFGAGSRLTVL.

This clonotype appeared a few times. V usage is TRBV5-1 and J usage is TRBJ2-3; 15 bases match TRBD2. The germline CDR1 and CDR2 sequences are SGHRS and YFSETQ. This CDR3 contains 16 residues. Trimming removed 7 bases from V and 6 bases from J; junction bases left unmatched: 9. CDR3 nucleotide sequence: TGCGCCAGCCGGTCCCCCGGGACTAGCGGGGGGGATACGCAGTATTTT. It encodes CASRSPGTSGGDTQYF.

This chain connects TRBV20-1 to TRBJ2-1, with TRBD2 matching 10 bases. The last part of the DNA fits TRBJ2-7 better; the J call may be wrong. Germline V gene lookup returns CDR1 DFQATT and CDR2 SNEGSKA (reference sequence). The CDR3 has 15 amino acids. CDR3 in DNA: TGCAGTGCTTTAGCGGGGGGCTTCTCCTACAATGAGCAGTACTTC. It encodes CSALAGGFSYNEQYF.

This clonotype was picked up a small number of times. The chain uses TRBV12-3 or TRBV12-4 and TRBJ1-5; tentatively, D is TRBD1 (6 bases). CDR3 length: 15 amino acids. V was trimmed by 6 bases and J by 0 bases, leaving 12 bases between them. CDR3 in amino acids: CASRIEGDSNQPQHF. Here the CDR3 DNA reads TGTGCCAGCAGAATCGAGGGGGATAGCAATCAGCCCCAGCATTTT.